The clone carrying this T cell receptor (beta chain) showed up just a few times. This CDR3 region has 15 residues. The germline V gene encodes CDR1 SGHNT and CDR2 YYREEE (reference sequence). Trimming pared 1 base from V and 5 bases from J, leaving 10 bases between. The sample comes from a study of blood T cell repertoires in COVID-19. Clones were sequenced by immunoSEQ multiplex PCR, and TCRdb holds only the in-frame ones, with some missing. This table has 200,000 to 300,000 clones, under 90% appearing once. Sequenced input: peripheral blood. This clonotype originated in a human donor in a cohort sampled during active COVID-19. The J gene is TRBJ1-6, the V gene TRBV5-4; perhaps TRBD1 as D (5 bases). In DNA, the CDR3 is TGTGCCAGCAGCTTGTGGCAGGGAAATAATTCACCCCTCCACTTT. Residues: CASSLWQGNNSPLHF.